This T cell receptor (beta chain) was documented in a study of blood T cell repertoires in COVID-19. Source study methods: It was from reference gene primer amplification that nucleated cell counts were estimated. TCRdb keeps only in-frame clones here, not all; method: immunoSEQ multiplex PCR. From that table come the V and J calls and clone size; the DNA was used to work out D and trimming. The table shows about 320,000 clones, with 85% occurring only once. This CDR3 contains 15 residues. CDR1 is SGHDN, CDR2 FVKESK, per germline. V was clipped by 4 bases and J by 7 bases; unmatched bases: 6. This clone was recorded once.

Sequencing input: PBMCs or T cells enriched from blood (not recorded which). This receptor was taken from a woman aged 30 to 39 who had been exposed to COVID-19. The J gene is TRBJ2-3, the V gene TRBV14, with 12 bases identical to TRBD2. Written as DNA, the CDR3 is TGTGCCAGCAGCCGGACTAGCGGGATCTTAAATACGCAGTATTTT. It is translated as CASSRTSGILNTQYF.